The rows below give T cell receptor beta chains drawn from one sample of a study of a mutant IDH1 vaccine in newly diagnosed glioma. TCRdb's table, derived via immunoSEQ multiplex PCR, lists solely in-frame clones and lacks some. The sample has fewer than 50,000 clones; about 73% are singletons. The source material was PBMCs, sampled from a glioma patient treated with radiotherapy, temozolomide or both. The receptors originated from a man aged 40-49 years with glioma. Some clones in this sample may be carry-over from other donors' samples. CDR3s include the opening cysteine and the closing phenylalanine or tryptophan.

TRBV2	18	TRBJ2-5	CASSIKPSGRGVQETQYF
TRBV5-6	16	TRBJ2-2	CASSFTGTAWTGELFF
TRBV6-1	12	TRBJ2-7	CASSEASYEQYF
TRBV5-4	16	TRBJ1-3	CASSGGLPNSGNTIYF
TRBV4-1	16	TRBJ2-6	CASSSRRGLGANVLTF
TRBV9	16	TRBJ2-5	CASSVGQGWTAETQYF
TRBV4-2	16	TRBJ2-3	CASSQSGQGSPDTQYF
TRBV5-1	14	TRBJ2-2	CASSLGSNTGELFF
TRBV9	13	TRBJ1-5	CASSDTGNQPQHF
TRBV29-1	13	TRBJ1-5	CSVETGGGQPQHF
TRBV15	14	TRBJ2-7	CATREGTTSYEQYF
TRBV19	13	TRBJ1-1	CASRDRVNTEAFF
TRBV4-3	15	TRBJ2-1	CASSFNPQGEGEQFF
TRBV27	14	TRBJ1-1	CASSTSSAGTEAFF
TRBV7-9	14	TRBJ2-7	CASTPVAHSYEQYF
TRBV4-2	15	TRBJ2-5	CASSQARGGQETQYF
TRBV19	13	TRBJ2-5	CASSIGREGTQYF
TRBV6-4	15	TRBJ2-1	CASSDSGAAYNEQFF
TRBV7-9	15	TRBJ1-1	CASSPWTGVNTEAFF
TRBV9	21	TRBJ2-1	CASSVSVRDRGRTSENNEQFF
TRBV29-1	10	TRBJ1-1	CSVDRGGAFF
TRBV11-2	13	TRBJ2-5	CASSRGSQETQYF